Listed below are T cell receptor beta chains from one sample, sequenced in a study of regulatory T cells in long-lasting Graves disease. A single record per CDR3 protein comes from TCRdb applying MiXCR to the multiplex PCR reads. The sample contains 200,000 to 250,000 distinct CDR3 sequences, around 16% of which appear only once. The input for sequencing was peripheral blood mononuclear cells (PBMCs), taken at new diagnosis, from a patient treated with antithyroid drugs. All receptors derive from a female donor with Graves disease. The CDR3 runs from the conserved cysteine through the conserved F or W. The D gene is left open where the match is weak. Size values are once, few and many counts, or a class for expanded clones, and some rows have none.

j_gene,d_gene,v_gene,len,abundance,CDR3aa,CDR3nt
TRBJ1-5,-,TRBV12-5,13,few,CASVQGWSVPQHF,TGTGCTAGTGTTCAGGGCTGGAGTGTGCCCCAGCATTTT
TRBJ1-1,-,TRBV6-1,13,few,CASRLDSTTEAFF,TGTGCCAGCAGGTTGGACAGTACCACTGAAGCTTTCTTT
TRBJ2-5,-,TRBV6-2/TRBV6-3,16,many,CASSYGFGGPGETQYF,TGTGCCAGCAGTTATGGATTCGGGGGTCCGGGAGAGACCCAGTACTTC
TRBJ2-5,-,TRBV5-4,14,many,CASSRRDYQETQYF,TGTGCCAGCAGCCGCCGGGACTACCAAGAGACCCAGTACTTC
TRBJ1-4,-,TRBV12-3/TRBV12-4,16,many,CASSSGGASRNEKLFF,TGTGCCAGCAGTTCGGGCGGGGCCTCCAGGAATGAAAAACTGTTTTTT
TRBJ2-7,TRBD1,TRBV12-3/TRBV12-4,15,many,CASSLGGTGLYEQYF,TGTGCCAGCAGTTTAGGAGGGACAGGGCTCTACGAGCAGTACTTC
TRBJ2-3,TRBD1,TRBV12-3/TRBV12-4,16,-,CASTRNRGRLTDTQYF,TGTGCCAGCACACGAAACAGGGGGCGCCTGACAGATACGCAGTATTTT
TRBJ2-1,-,TRBV7-9,13,many,CASSRDSYNEQFF,TGTGCCAGCAGCCGTGACTCCTACAATGAGCAGTTCTTC
TRBJ2-5,TRBD2,TRBV12-3/TRBV12-4,15,many,CASSSSGRYQETQYF,TGTGCCAGCAGTTCTAGCGGGAGGTACCAAGAGACCCAGTACTTC
TRBJ2-2,-,TRBV11-3,13,few,CASSSGFLGELFF,TGTGCCAGCAGTTCAGGGTTCCTTGGGGAGCTGTTTTTT
TRBJ2-3,-,TRBV18,15,many,CASSPPSFSSDTQYF,TGTGCCAGCTCACCACCCAGTTTTTCCTCGGATACGCAGTATTTT
TRBJ2-1,TRBD2,TRBV7-2,16,-,CASSFPGLAGYNEQFF,TGTGCCAGCAGCTTTCCCGGACTAGCGGGGTACAATGAGCAGTTCTTC
TRBJ2-5,-,TRBV6-2/TRBV6-3,15,few,CASSELPGLRETQYF,TGTGCCAGCAGTGAATTACCAGGTCTGAGGGAGACCCAGTACTTC
TRBJ2-7,TRBD2,TRBV12-3/TRBV12-4,15,many,CASRSTSGSYYEQYF,TGTGCCAGCAGGTCCACTAGCGGGAGTTACTACGAGCAGTACTTC
TRBJ1-2,-,TRBV6-2/TRBV6-3,16,many,CASSYWGRGRDYGYTF,TGTGCCAGCAGTTACTGGGGCAGGGGAAGAGACTATGGCTACACCTTC
TRBJ1-5,-,TRBV30,15,few,CAWSSWAGGNQPQHF,TGTGCCTGGAGTAGCTGGGCTGGGGGCAATCAGCCCCAGCATTTT
TRBJ2-3,TRBD1,TRBV28,15,many,CASALGDRNLDTQYF,TGTGCCAGCGCCCTTGGGGACAGGAATTTAGATACGCAGTATTTT
TRBJ2-2,TRBD2,TRBV18,19,many,CASPPGSWRIAGNTGELFF,TGTGCCAGCCCCCCGGGGAGTTGGCGTATAGCGGGGAACACCGGGGAGCTGTTTTTT
TRBJ2-3,-,TRBV19,15,few,CASSIVPGGTDTQYF,TGTGCCAGTAGTATAGTCCCAGGGGGCACAGATACGCAGTATTTT
TRBJ2-2,-,TRBV9,14,few,CASSPWEYTGELFF,TGTGCCAGCAGCCCATGGGAGTACACCGGGGAGCTGTTTTTT
TRBJ1-4,-,TRBV2,16,many,CASSDGPGEEDEKLFF,TGTGCCAGCAGTGATGGCCCTGGGGAGGAAGATGAAAAACTGTTTTTT
TRBJ2-3,TRBD2,TRBV5-1,16,many,CASSLKGLPRTDTQYF,TGCGCCAGCAGCTTAAAGGGACTACCCCGCACAGATACGCAGTATTTT
TRBJ2-7,TRBD2,TRBV11-2,15,-,CASSLEIAGDYEQYF,TGTGCCAGCAGCTTAGAAATAGCGGGAGACTACGAGCAGTACTTC
TRBJ2-1,-,TRBV10-2,13,few,CASRTGGGDRRFF,TGCGCCAGCAGGACCGGAGGTGGGGACCGCCGGTTCTTC
TRBJ1-4,-,TRBV4-3,16,many,CASSRGDNSGNEKLFF,TGCGCCAGCAGCCGCGGCGATAACAGCGGGAATGAAAAACTGTTTTTT
TRBJ2-1,TRBD2,TRBV9,16,many,CASSVVAGGTYNEQFF,TGTGCCAGCAGCGTAGTTGCGGGAGGAACCTACAATGAGCAGTTCTTC
TRBJ2-7,TRBD2,TRBV6-2/TRBV6-3,19,once,CASSYSFGTSGRAGYEQYF,TGTGCCAGCAGTTACTCGTTCGGGACTAGCGGGAGGGCCGGGTACGAGCAGTACTTC
TRBJ1-5,TRBD1,TRBV2,15,many,CATKGQGGGNQPQHF,TGTGCCACCAAGGGACAGGGAGGGGGAAATCAGCCCCAGCATTTT
TRBJ2-3,-,TRBV7-2,14,many,CASSSTSLPDTQYF,TGTGCCAGCAGCTCCACTAGCTTACCAGATACGCAGTATTTT
TRBJ2-6,TRBD1,TRBV4-3,16,-,CASSPTGGSGANVLTF,TGCGCCAGCAGCCCGACAGGGGGCTCTGGGGCCAACGTCCTGACTTTC
TRBJ2-7,-,TRBV20-1,12,many,CSARRDIYEQYF,TGCAGTGCTAGGAGGGACATCTACGAGCAGTACTTC
TRBJ2-1,-,TRBV5-5,13,few,CATTRGTYGEQFF,TGTGCCACCACCCGGGGGACTTATGGGGAGCAGTTCTTC
TRBJ2-3,TRBD2,TRBV7-9,16,many,CASSSRTSGSVDTQYF,TGTGCCAGCAGCTCGAGGACTAGCGGGAGTGTAGATACGCAGTATTTT
TRBJ1-3,-,TRBV9,14,-,CASSVEGTGNTIYF,TGTGCCAGCAGCGTAGAGGGGACTGGAAACACCATATATTTT
TRBJ1-3,-,TRBV11-2,15,many,CASTWGRGSGNTIYF,TGTGCCAGCACCTGGGGAAGGGGCTCTGGAAACACCATATATTTT
TRBJ2-7,-,TRBV7-2,20,few,CASSLGIGKTRDSSSYEQYF,TGTGCCAGCAGCTTAGGTATTGGTAAGACAAGGGACTCAAGCTCCTACGAGCAGTACTTC
TRBJ2-3,-,TRBV20-1,15,-,CSARDAGRGADTQYF,TGCAGTGCTAGAGATGCCGGGAGAGGAGCAGATACGCAGTATTTT
TRBJ1-1,-,TRBV7-2,13,many,CASSSQENTEAFF,TGTGCCAGCAGTTCACAGGAGAACACTGAAGCTTTCTTT
TRBJ2-7,-,TRBV28,15,many,CASRAASGSSYEQYF,TGTGCCAGCAGGGCCGCGAGCGGTAGCTCCTACGAGCAGTACTTC
TRBJ2-7,TRBD1,TRBV11-2,14,many,CASSLVATGGDQYF,TGTGCCAGCAGCTTAGTGGCCACAGGGGGCGATCAGTACTTC
TRBJ2-1,TRBD1,TRBV6-2/TRBV6-3,16,many,CASTNPKTGSYNEQFF,TGTGCCAGCACCAACCCCAAGACAGGGTCCTACAATGAGCAGTTCTTC
TRBJ2-1,-,TRBV19,15,many,CASSNLALSYNEQFF,TGTGCCAGTAGTAACCTAGCGCTCTCCTACAATGAGCAGTTCTTC
TRBJ1-2,TRBD1,TRBV7-9,14,many,CASSLGGVDYGYTF,TGTGCCAGCAGCCTAGGGGGCGTTGACTATGGCTACACCTTC
TRBJ2-1,-,TRBV24-1,14,-,CATSDQRQENEQFF,TGTGCCACCAGTGACCAACGACAGGAGAATGAGCAGTTCTTC
TRBJ2-7,-,TRBV2,12,many,CASSFWPYEQYF,TGTGCCAGCAGCTTCTGGCCCTACGAGCAGTACTTC
TRBJ2-5,-,TRBV7-3,13,many,CASSTGLQETQYF,TGTGCCAGCAGCACGGGACTCCAAGAGACCCAGTACTTC
TRBJ2-7,-,TRBV11-2,13,many,CASSSDNTYEQYF,TGTGCCAGCAGCTCGGACAACACCTACGAGCAGTACTTC
TRBJ1-4,-,TRBV27,13,many,CASSIRGNEKLFF,TGTGCCAGCAGTATCCGTGGTAATGAAAAACTGTTTTTT
TRBJ2-5,-,TRBV6-2/TRBV6-3,13,many,CASYQDSQETQYF,TGTGCCAGCTATCAGGACTCCCAAGAGACCCAGTACTTC
TRBJ2-1,-,TRBV7-9,13,many,CASSLSGADEQFF,TGTGCCAGCAGCTTATCGGGAGCGGATGAGCAGTTCTTC
TRBJ1-1,-,TRBV29-1,13,-,CSADDSLNTEAFF,TGCAGCGCCGACGACAGCCTGAACACTGAAGCTTTCTTT